A single sample is the source of the 11 T cell receptor beta chains below, sequenced in a study of CD8+ T cells in alopecia areata. In each case, RNA was isolated and then reverse transcribed into cDNA as the sequencing template. Repertoires were generated with immunoSEQ multiplex PCR, while TCRdb's copy carries only in-frame clones and drops some. The sample records roughly 5,000 clones, 71% being singletons. Treatment in this sample: oral pan-JAK inhibitor, 5-10 mg twice daily. Researchers took lesional scalp punch biopsies and peripheral blood from people who were alopecia areata patients. The sequences come from skin, collected at week 24, from a patient treated with tofacitinib. The receptor set was obtained from a human donor with alopecia areata.

The V call is TRBV7-2, the J call TRBJ1-1; a weak D match, TRBD1 (5 bases). This CDR3 comprises 14 residues. Deletions cut 4 bases from V and 4 bases from J, with 13 bases between. The germline CDR1 and CDR2 sequences are SGHTA and FQGNSA. DNA for the CDR3: TGTGCCAGCAGCTCTCAGGGTTTCGGCACTGAAGCTTTCTTT. It yields the protein CASSSQGFGTEAFF.

This clone has only one observation. The genes are TRBV5-5 and TRBJ2-3; D call uncertain. The CDR3 totals 17 residues. The germline V gene encodes CDR1 SGHKS and CDR2 YYEKEE (reference sequence). V was cut by 1 base and J by 2 bases, with 17 bases left in between. This CDR3 is CASSLSFRFGSTDTQYF. The CDR3 DNA reads as TGTGCCAGCAGCTTGTCTTTTCGGTTCGGGTCCACAGATACGCAGTATTTT.

The chain combines TRBV30 with TRBJ1-4; 7 bases are shared with TRBD1. Germline V gene sequence: CDR1 GTSNPN, CDR2 SVGIG (reference sequence). V shed 3 bases, J shed 8 bases, and the junction held 9 bases outside the gene matches. The CDR3 is 14 residues long. The CDR3 is CAWSTEQGWEKLFF. The CDR3 bases are TGTGCCTGGAGCACTGAACAGGGGTGGGAAAAACTGTTTTTT.

This clone has a handful of counts. The chain uses TRBV5-1 and TRBJ2-5; TRBD1 aligns across 7 bases. V shed 1 base, J shed 4 bases, and the junction held 13 bases outside the gene matches. The CDR3 has 17 residues. Germline V gives CDR1 SGHRS, CDR2 YFSETQ. The CDR3 nucleotides read TGCGCCAGCAGCTTGCGGGCAGTAGGGGGCTTGTTAGAGACCCAGTACTTC. It translates to CASSLRAVGGLLETQYF.

The chain couples TRBV11-3 to TRBJ1-1; D ambiguous. Germline-derived CDR1 and CDR2 are SGHNT and YENEEA. The CDR3 is 12 residues long. Trimming cost V 4 bases and J 1 base, with 4 bases left between them. CDR3 region: CASSWGNTEAFF. Here the CDR3 DNA reads TGTGCCAGCAGCTGGGGGAACACTGAAGCTTTCTTT. Full variable domain (outside the CDR3, taken from reference TRBV11-3 and TRBJ1-1): EAGVVQSPRYKIIEKKQPVAFWCNPISGHNTLYWYLQNLGQGPELLIRYENEEAVDDSQLPKDRFSAERLKGVDSTLKIQPAELGDSAVYLCASSWGNTEAFFGQGTRLTVV.

This clone was seen just once. The gene calls are TRBV2 and TRBJ2-1; the match to TRBD2 covers 8 bases. The CDR3 runs 15 residues. Losses at the gene ends were 5 bases for V and 7 bases for J; bases not matched to a gene: 10. Looked up from germline, CDR1 is SNHLY and CDR2 is FYNNEI. CDR3 in amino acids: CASSFPGGPVNEQFF. CDR3 bases: TGTGCCAGCAGTTTTCCGGGGGGGCCGGTTAATGAGCAGTTCTTC. Based on the CDR3 plus reference TRBV2 and TRBJ2-1, the full variable domain is EPEVTQTPSHQVTQMGQEVILRCVPISNHLYFYWYRQILGQKVEFLVSFYNNEISEKSEIFDDQFSVERPDGSNFTLKIRSTKLEDSAMYFCASSFPGGPVNEQFFGPGTRLTVL.

The chain has TRBV2 and TRBJ1-5; D gene uncertain. V dropped 6 bases and J dropped 0 bases, with 9 bases sitting between them. The germline V gene encodes CDR1 SNHLY and CDR2 FYNNEI. This CDR3 is 14 amino acids long. The CDR3 DNA is TGTGCCAGCAGGCCCGGACTTAGCAATCAGCCCCAGCATTTT. Translation gives CASRPGLSNQPQHF.

CDR3 region: CASSFLGNEQYF. Here the CDR3 DNA reads TGTGCCAGCAGCTTCCTGGGAAACGAGCAGTACTTC. The rearrangement links TRBV11-1 to TRBJ2-7, with unresolved D. The germline V gene encodes CDR1 SGHAT and CDR2 FQDESV (reference sequence). V was cut by 3 bases and J by 5 bases, with 8 bases left in between. This CDR3 region has 12 residues. Full variable domain (rest looked up from reference TRBV11-1 and TRBJ2-7): EAEVAQSPRYKITEKSQAVAFWCDPISGHATLYWYRQILGQGPELLVQFQDESVVDDSQLPKDRFSAERLKGVDSTLKIQPAELGDSAMYLCASSFLGNEQYFGPGTRLTVT.

The rearrangement uses TRBV21-1 and TRBJ2-3; the D call TRBD1 from the table was never checked on the DNA. TRBV21-1 is a pseudogene. CDR3 length equals 15 residues. For the CDR3, the DNA is TGTGCCAGCAGCTCGGACAGTACTAGCACAGATACGCAGTATTTT. Translated: CASSSDSTSTDTQYF.

J is TRBJ2-5 and V is TRBV7-9; no reliable D call. CDR1 and CDR2 from the germline V gene are SEHNR and FQNEAQ (reference sequence). V was shortened by 1 base and J by 4 bases, with 7 bases between the two germline ends. The CDR3 loop spans 13 amino acids. The CDR3 sequence is CASSLEMRETQYF. The CDR3 DNA reads TGTGCCAGCAGCTTAGAGATGCGAGAGACCCAGTACTTC.

The rearrangement uses TRBV2 and TRBJ2-2; no clear D. This CDR3 contains 13 residues. The germline gives CDR1 SNHLY, CDR2 FYNNEI. V was cut by 1 base and J by 7 bases, with 7 bases left in between. This CDR3 reads CASSEVRSGELFF. The DNA of the CDR3 is TGTGCCAGCAGTGAAGTGCGGAGCGGGGAGCTGTTTTTT.